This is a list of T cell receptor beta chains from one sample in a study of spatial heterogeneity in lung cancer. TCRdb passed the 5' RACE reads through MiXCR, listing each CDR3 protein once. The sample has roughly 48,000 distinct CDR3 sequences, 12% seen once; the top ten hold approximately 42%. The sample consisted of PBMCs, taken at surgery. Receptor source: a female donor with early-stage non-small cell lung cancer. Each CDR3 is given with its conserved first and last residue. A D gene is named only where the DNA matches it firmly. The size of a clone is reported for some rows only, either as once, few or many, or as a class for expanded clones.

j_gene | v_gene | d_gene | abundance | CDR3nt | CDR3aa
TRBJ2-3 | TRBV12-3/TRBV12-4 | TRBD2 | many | TGTGCCAGCAGCCCCGGGACTACCACAGATACGCAGTATTTT | CASSPGTTTDTQYF
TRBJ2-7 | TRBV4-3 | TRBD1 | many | TGCGCCAGCAGCCAAGAGTCAGGGGGCATGTACGAGCAGTACTTC | CASSQESGGMYEQYF
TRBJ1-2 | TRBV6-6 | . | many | TGTGCCAGCAGCCAGACAGGAAACTATGGCTACACCTTC | CASSQTGNYGYTF
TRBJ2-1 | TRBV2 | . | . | TGTGCCAGCAGTTCTGGAGAGGGGACACAGTTCTTC | CASSSGEGTQFF
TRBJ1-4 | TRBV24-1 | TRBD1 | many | TGTGCCACCATTCCGGACAGGGTGGAGGAAAAACTGTTTTTT | CATIPDRVEEKLFF
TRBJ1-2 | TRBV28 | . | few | TGTGCCAGCAGTTTAGCTATCGATGCAGGGATGAGCTACACCTTC | CASSLAIDAGMSYTF
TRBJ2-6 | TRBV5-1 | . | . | TGCGCCAGCAGCTCCGGCCAATGGGGGACTGGGGCCAACGTCCTGACTTTC | CASSSGQWGTGANVLTF
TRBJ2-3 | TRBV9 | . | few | TGTGCCAGCAGCTCCCGACAGAGCACAGATACGCAGTATTTT | CASSSRQSTDTQYF
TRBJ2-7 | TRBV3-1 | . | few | TGTGCCAGCAGCCGGTACGGGGACTACGAGCAGTACTTC | CASSRYGDYEQYF
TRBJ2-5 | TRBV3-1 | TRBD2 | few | TGTGCCAGCAGCCAAGGGTCGGGGGGGCAAGAGACCCAGTACTTC | CASSQGSGGQETQYF
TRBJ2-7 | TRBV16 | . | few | TGTGCCAGCAGCCAAATTCCACAGGTAGGCCACGAGCAGTACTTC | CASSQIPQVGHEQYF
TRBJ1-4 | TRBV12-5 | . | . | TGTGCTAGTGGTTTGGTATGGGTCGGGCATTCTAATGAAAAACTGTTTTTT | CASGLVWVGHSNEKLFF
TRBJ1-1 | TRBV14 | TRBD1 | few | TGTGCCAGCAGCCAAGAATCGTTTAGGACAGGGGTGAAGGAAGCTTTCTTT | CASSQESFRTGVKEAFF
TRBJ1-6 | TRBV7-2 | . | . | TGTGCCAGCAGCTTCGGGACACCTAATTCACCCCTCCACTTT | CASSFGTPNSPLHF
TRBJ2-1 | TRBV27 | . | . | TGTGCCAGCAGTTTTTCGGGACCGCGGAAAGAGCAGTTCTTC | CASSFSGPRKEQFF
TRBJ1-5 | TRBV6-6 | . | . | TGTGCCAGCAGTTACTCGGAGGCAACTAATCAGCCCCAGCATTTT | CASSYSEATNQPQHF
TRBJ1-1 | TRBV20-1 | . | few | TGCAGTGCTTACAGGGTCATGAACACTGAAGCTTTCTTT | CSAYRVMNTEAFF
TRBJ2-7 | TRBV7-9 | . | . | TGTGCCAGCAGCTTAGGGACCTACGAGCAGTACTTC | CASSLGTYEQYF
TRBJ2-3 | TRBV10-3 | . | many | TGTGCCATCAGTGAGGCCCCAATGACCCGCACAGATACGCAGTATTTT | CAISEAPMTRTDTQYF
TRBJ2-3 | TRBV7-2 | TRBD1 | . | TGTGCCAGCAGCGTGGGACAGCCTACGCAGTATTTT | CASSVGQPTQYF
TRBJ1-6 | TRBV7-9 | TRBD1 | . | TGTGCCAGCAGCAGATCCGGGACAGTTAATTCACCCCTCCACTTT | CASSRSGTVNSPLHF
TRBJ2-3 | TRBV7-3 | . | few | TGTGCCAGCAGCTTAACAGTGGGGGGCACAGATACGCAGTATTTT | CASSLTVGGTDTQYF
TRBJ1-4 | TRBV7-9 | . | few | TGTGCCAGCAGCTTAGGCGACAGCAGAAATGAAAAACTGTTTTTT | CASSLGDSRNEKLFF
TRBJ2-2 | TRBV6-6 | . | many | TGTGCCAGCAGCGGAGGACTACCAATAAACACCGGGGAGCTGTTTTTT | CASSGGLPINTGELFF
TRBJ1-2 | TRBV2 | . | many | TGTGCCAGCAGTGGGACAGATGACTATGGCTACACCTTC | CASSGTDDYGYTF
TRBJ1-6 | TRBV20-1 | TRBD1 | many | TGCAGTGCTATACAGGGGAAGTCACCCCTCCACTTT | CSAIQGKSPLHF
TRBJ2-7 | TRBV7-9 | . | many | TGTGCCAGCAGCTTTGCCTCCTACGAGCAGTACTTC | CASSFASYEQYF
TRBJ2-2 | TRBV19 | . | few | TGTGCCAGTAGTGAAGGCGGCTCCGGGGAGCTGTTTTTT | CASSEGGSGELFF
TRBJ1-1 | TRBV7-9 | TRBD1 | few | TGTGCCAGCAGTCCAGACAGGGGTCACACTGAAGCTTTCTTT | CASSPDRGHTEAFF
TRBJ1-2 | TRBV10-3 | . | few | TGTGCCATCGGTAGCGGCGGAATTAACTATGGCTACACCTTC | CAIGSGGINYGYTF
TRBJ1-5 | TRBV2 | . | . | TGTGCCAGCAGTATTAGGACACCTAGCAATCAGCCCCAGCATTTT | CASSIRTPSNQPQHF
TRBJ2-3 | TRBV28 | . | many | TGTGCCAGCAGCGGGGTCAGCACAGATACGCAGTATTTT | CASSGVSTDTQYF
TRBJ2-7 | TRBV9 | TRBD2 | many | TGTGCCAGCAGCGAGGGACTAGCCCCCGAGCAGTACTTC | CASSEGLAPEQYF
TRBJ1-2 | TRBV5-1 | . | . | TGCGCCAGCAGCCCGGAAGGTCCCTCCTATGGCTACACCTTC | CASSPEGPSYGYTF
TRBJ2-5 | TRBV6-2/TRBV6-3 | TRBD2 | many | TGTGCCAGCAGTTACCTTGGGACTAGCGAAGAGACCCAGTACTTC | CASSYLGTSEETQYF
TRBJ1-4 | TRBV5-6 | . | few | TGTGCCAGCAGCTCTGACGGACCGACTGAAAAACTGTTTTTT | CASSSDGPTEKLFF
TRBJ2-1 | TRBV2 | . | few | TGTGCCTTAACCCGAGGCAATGAGCAGTTCTTC | CALTRGNEQFF
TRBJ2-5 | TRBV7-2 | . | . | TGTGCCAGCAGCTTCTTAGGGGGGGGAGAGACCCAGTACTTC | CASSFLGGGETQYF
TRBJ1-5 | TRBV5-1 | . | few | TGCGCCAGCAGCTTGGGGGATTCGCAGCCCCAGCATTTT | CASSLGDSQPQHF
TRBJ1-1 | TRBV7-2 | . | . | TGTGCCAGCAGCGTACCGGTTATGAACACTGAAGCTTTCTTT | CASSVPVMNTEAFF
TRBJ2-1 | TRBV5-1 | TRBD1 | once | TGCGCCAGCAGCTCTAGGACAGGGGGCAATGAGCAGTTCTTC | CASSSRTGGNEQFF
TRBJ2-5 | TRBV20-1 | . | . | TGCAGTGCAAGAGAGACGAACCAAGAGACCCAGTACTTC | CSARETNQETQYF
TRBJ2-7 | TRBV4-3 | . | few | TGCGCCAGCAGCCAAGATGGGGGCAATATGTACGAGCAGTACTTC | CASSQDGGNMYEQYF
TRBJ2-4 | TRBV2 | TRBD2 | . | TGTGCCAGCAGTGAGGGGACGGGACTAGCGGGATCTCACAAAAACATTCAGTACTTC | CASSEGTGLAGSHKNIQYF
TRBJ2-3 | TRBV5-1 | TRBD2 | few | TGCGCCAGCAGCCTCGCCCCCGGGACTAGCGGGACTAGCACAGATACGCAGTATTTT | CASSLAPGTSGTSTDTQYF
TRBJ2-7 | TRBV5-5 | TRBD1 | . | TGTGCCAGCAGCTTGCCACAGGGGGGATACGAGCAGTACTTC | CASSLPQGGYEQYF
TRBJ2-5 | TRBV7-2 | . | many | TGTGCCAGCAGCCCTTTGAGGGGGAGGTACCAAGAGACCCAGTACTTC | CASSPLRGRYQETQYF
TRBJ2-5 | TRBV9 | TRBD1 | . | TGTGCCAGCAGCCCGGACCGGGACAGGGTTCGAGAGACCCAGTACTTC | CASSPDRDRVRETQYF
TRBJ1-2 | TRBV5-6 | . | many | TGTGCCAGCAGCTCGGCCTGGGAAGGCTATGGCTACACCTTC | CASSSAWEGYGYTF
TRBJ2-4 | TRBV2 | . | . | TGTGCCAGCAGTGCGCAACAGGGAAACATTCAGTACTTC | CASSAQQGNIQYF
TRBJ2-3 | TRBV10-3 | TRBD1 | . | TGTGCCATCAGTACAGGGGCCGAGCGGGATACGCAGTATTTT | CAISTGAERDTQYF
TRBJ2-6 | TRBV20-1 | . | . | TGCAGTGCTAGTGGGGGAACTGGGGCCAACGTCCTGACTTTC | CSASGGTGANVLTF
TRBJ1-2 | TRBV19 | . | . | TGTGCCAGTAGTATAGAAGGCAGGGCCGGCGGCTACACCTTC | CASSIEGRAGGYTF
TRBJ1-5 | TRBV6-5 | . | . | TGTGCCAGCAGTCGACTGGGTACCGGATATCAGCCCCAGCATTTT | CASSRLGTGYQPQHF
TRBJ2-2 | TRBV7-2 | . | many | TGTGCCAGCAGCACCCGGACTTTCTTCACCGGGGAGCTGTTTTTT | CASSTRTFFTGELFF
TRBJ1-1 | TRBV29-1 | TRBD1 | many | TGCAGCGCCCTTACCTCTACAGGGGCGAAGGGTACTGAAGCTTTCTTT | CSALTSTGAKGTEAFF
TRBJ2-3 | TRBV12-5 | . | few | TGTGCTAGTGGTTTGGTAGATAATCGTGACACAGATACGCAGTATTTT | CASGLVDNRDTDTQYF
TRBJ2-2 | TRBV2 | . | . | TGTGCCAGCAGCCCCCGAGGGGGGGTAGGTACCGGGGAGCTGTTTTTT | CASSPRGGVGTGELFF
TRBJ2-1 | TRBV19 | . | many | TGTGCCAGTAGTATAGACCCGGATGAGCAGTTCTTC | CASSIDPDEQFF